This entry describes one T cell receptor beta chain. What it binds is not known. The sample belongs to a study of OX40 agonist ivuxolimab in advanced cancers. Study-level points and caveats: At doses 0.1 to 3.0 mg/kg, CD4+ and CD8+ clones expanded.

Profiled with immunoSEQ multiplex PCR; TCRdb holds only in-frame clones, not every one. The table has some 90,000 clones, just over 90% seen once; the top ten hold less than 0.35%. CDR1 is LNHDA and CDR2 is SQIVND in the germline V gene (reference sequence). V was shortened by 6 bases and J by 8 bases, with 15 bases between the two germline ends. This CDR3 has 13 residues. The sequences come from CD4+ or CD8+ T cells sorted from blood, collected in a trial of the OX40 agonist ivuxolimab. The clonotype was recovered from an adult with an advanced solid tumor such as melanoma, head and neck, liver or kidney cancer. The rearrangement joins TRBV19 to TRBJ2-3; D is possibly TRBD1 (5 bases). The CDR3 reads CASREGAAGTQYF. The CDR3, as DNA: TGTGCCAGTAGGGAAGGGGCTGCAGGTACGCAGTATTTT.